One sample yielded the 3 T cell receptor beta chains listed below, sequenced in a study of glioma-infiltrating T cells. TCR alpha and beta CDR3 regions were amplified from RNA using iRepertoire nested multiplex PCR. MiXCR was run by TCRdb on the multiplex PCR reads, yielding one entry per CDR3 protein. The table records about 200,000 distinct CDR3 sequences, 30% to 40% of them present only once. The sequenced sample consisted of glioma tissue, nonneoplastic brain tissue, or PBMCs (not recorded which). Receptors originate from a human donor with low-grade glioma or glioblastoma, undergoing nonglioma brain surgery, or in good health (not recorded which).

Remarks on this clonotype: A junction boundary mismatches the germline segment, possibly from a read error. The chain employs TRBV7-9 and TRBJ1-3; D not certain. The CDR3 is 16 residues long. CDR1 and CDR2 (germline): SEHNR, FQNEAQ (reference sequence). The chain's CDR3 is CASRLGPGSSGNTIYF. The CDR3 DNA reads TGTGCCAGCAGGTTAGGTCCAGGCAGCTCTGGAAACACCATATATTTT.

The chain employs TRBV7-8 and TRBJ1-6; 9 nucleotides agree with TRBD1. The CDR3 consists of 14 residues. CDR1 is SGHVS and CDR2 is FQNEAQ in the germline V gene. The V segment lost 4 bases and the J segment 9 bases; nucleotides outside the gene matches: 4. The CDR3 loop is CASSSGDRVSPLHF. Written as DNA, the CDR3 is TGTGCCAGCAGCTCCGGGGACAGGGTTTCACCCCTCCACTTT.

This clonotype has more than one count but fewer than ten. The CDR3 DNA sequence: TGTGCCAGTAGTATGGGGAGCCCGTCACCCCTCCACTTT. The encoded protein is CASSMGSPSPLHF. V is TRBV19 and J is TRBJ1-6; the D is unclear. The germline gives CDR1 LNHDA, CDR2 SQIVND (reference sequence). The CDR3 runs to 13 residues. V was pared by 3 bases and J by 10 bases, with 10 bases between.